Listed below are T cell receptor beta chains from one sample, sequenced in a study of shared clonotypes between healthy human individuals. Using immunoSEQ multiplex PCR, the repertoire was profiled, and TCRdb retains in-frame clones only, with some absent. The repertoire holds approximately 500,000 clones, with more than 65% as singletons. The sequencing input was PBMCs. These TCRs come from a woman aged 40 to 49 in good health. Some clones in this sample may be carry-over from other donors' samples. The CDR3 runs from the conserved cysteine through the conserved F or W. A D gene is named only where the DNA matches it firmly. Size tells how often a clone was seen (once, few, many) or the class of an expanded clone, and some rows leave it out.

abundance | d_gene | j_gene | v_gene | CDR3aa | CDR3nt
NA | NA | TRBJ2-7 | TRBV2 | CASSDDLVGDEQYF | TGTGCCAGCAGTGATGACCTGGTGGGCGACGAGCAGTACTTC
NA | TRBD1 | TRBJ2-1 | TRBV7-2 | CASSPGRGQYNEQFF | TGTGCCAGCAGCCCCGGCAGGGGACAGTACAATGAGCAGTTCTTC
NA | NA | TRBJ2-2 | TRBV9 | CASSVARGGGPVNTGELFF | TGTGCCAGCAGCGTAGCTCGGGGTGGGGGCCCGGTCAACACCGGGGAGCTGTTTTTT
once | TRBD2 | TRBJ2-7 | TRBV18 | CASSGTAGGWEYEQYF | TGTGCCAGCTCGGGGACTGCGGGGGGCTGGGAGTACGAGCAGTACTTC
few | NA | TRBJ2-1 | TRBV7-3 | CASSLTGGSYNEQFF | TGTGCCAGCAGCTTAACGGGGGGCTCCTACAATGAGCAGTTCTTC
NA | NA | TRBJ1-5 | TRBV6-6 | CASSYVVGSNQPQHF | TGTGCCAGCAGTTACGTGGTGGGTAGCAATCAGCCCCAGCATTTT
NA | TRBD2 | TRBJ2-1 | TRBV9 | CASSVATTSGGYNEQFF | TGTGCCAGCAGCGTAGCTACAACTAGCGGTGGGTATAATGAGCAGTTCTTC
NA | NA | TRBJ1-1 | TRBV18 | CASSPLRDTEAFF | TGTGCCAGCTCACCACTTCGGGACACTGAAGCTTTCTTT
NA | TRBD2 | TRBJ2-1 | TRBV6-5 | CATKTSAYNEQFF | TGTGCCACCAAGACTAGCGCCTACAATGAGCAGTTCTTC
NA | TRBD1 | TRBJ2-2 | TRBV19 | CASSIPRDRGNGELFF | TGTGCCAGTAGTATCCCTCGGGACAGGGGGAACGGGGAGCTGTTTTTT
NA | NA | TRBJ1-2 | TRBV5-4 | CASSRRTGEGNYGYTF | TGTGCCAGCAGCAGGAGGACGGGGGAAGGGAACTATGGCTACACCTTC
few | TRBD1 | TRBJ1-1 | TRBV6-1 | CASSEALLGWTGGNTEAFF | TGTGCCAGCAGTGAAGCGCTTCTAGGGTGGACAGGGGGGAACACTGAAGCTTTCTTT
NA | NA | TRBJ1-2 | TRBV19 | CASTETNYGYTF | TGTGCCAGCACAGAGACGAACTATGGCTACACCTTC
NA | NA | TRBJ2-2 | TRBV7-8 | CASSGRVPGELFF | TGTGCCAGCAGCGGCAGGGTTCCCGGGGAGCTGTTTTTT
NA | TRBD1 | TRBJ1-4 | TRBV7-3 | CASAKTGWNEKLFF | TGTGCCAGCGCCAAGACAGGGTGGAATGAAAAACTGTTTTTT
NA | TRBD1 | TRBJ2-2 | TRBV18 | CASSPPTGQGTTGELFF | TGTGCCAGCTCACCACCGACGGGACAGGGGACCACCGGGGAGCTGTTTTTT
NA | NA | TRBJ2-1 | TRBV5-1 | CASSLEADSSYNEQFF | TGCGCCAGCAGCTTGGAGGCGGACAGCTCCTACAATGAGCAGTTCTTC
NA | NA | TRBJ1-5 | TRBV4-2 | CASSQDLSNQPQHF | TGTGCCAGCAGCCAAGATCTCAGTAATCAGCCCCAGCATTTT
NA | TRBD2 | TRBJ2-7 | TRBV4-1 | CASSLTSGKEQYF | TGCGCCAGCAGCCTGACTAGCGGGAAGGAGCAGTACTTC
NA | NA | TRBJ2-2 | TRBV7-9 | CASSPGAGELFF | TGTGCCAGCAGCCCCGGGGCCGGGGAGCTGTTTTTT
NA | NA | TRBJ2-1 | TRBV7-9 | CASSLSQETNEQFF | TGTGCCAGCAGCTTATCACAGGAAACGAATGAGCAGTTCTTC
NA | TRBD1 | TRBJ1-5 | TRBV19 | CASSIEDRGSQPQHF | TGTGCCAGTAGTATAGAGGACAGGGGAAGTCAGCCCCAGCATTTT
NA | TRBD2 | TRBJ2-7 | TRBV9 | CASSVGLAGGPTTYEQYF | TGTGCCAGCAGCGTAGGACTAGCGGGAGGGCCAACGACCTACGAGCAGTACTTC
NA | NA | TRBJ1-2 | TRBV29-1 | CSVEQGPERGGYTF | TGCAGCGTTGAGCAGGGTCCTGAGAGGGGGGGCTACACCTTC
NA | NA | TRBJ2-6 | TRBV6-6 | CASSYVPWGANVLTF | TGTGCCAGCAGTTACGTCCCGTGGGGGGCCAACGTCCTGACTTTC
few | NA | TRBJ1-2 | TRBV6-5 | CASSSPNYGYTF | TGTGCCAGCAGCTCACCTAACTATGGCTACACCTTC
NA | NA | TRBJ1-1 | TRBV15 | CATTKGISEAEAFF | TGTGCCACCACCAAGGGGATCTCGGAGGCTGAAGCTTTCTTT
NA | TRBD2 | TRBJ2-7 | TRBV18 | CASSPFASGRGEQYF | TGTGCCAGCTCACCATTTGCTAGCGGGAGGGGTGAGCAGTACTTC
NA | NA | TRBJ1-5 | TRBV7-2 | CASSLGRGGKPQHF | TGTGCCAGCAGCTTAGGGCGAGGCGGGAAGCCCCAGCATTTT
NA | NA | TRBJ1-1 | TRBV7-8 | CASSWEGRGGVTEAFF | TGTGCCAGCAGCTGGGAGGGTCGGGGAGGGGTCACTGAAGCTTTCTTT
NA | NA | TRBJ2-7 | TRBV7-2 | CASSNPTRDEQYF | TGTGCCAGCAGCAATCCCACACGGGACGAGCAGTACTTC
NA | TRBD2 | TRBJ2-3 | TRBV27 | CASSPMREAQYF | TGTGCCAGCAGTCCCATGCGGGAGGCGCAGTATTTT